One sample yielded the 4 T cell receptor beta chains listed below, sequenced in a study of vaccination and CD4 T cells after COVID-19. Researchers used the Oncomine TCR Beta short-read assay to sequence DNA from cultured CD4+ T cells. TCRdb fed the PCR reads into MiXCR, producing one record per CDR3 protein. The sample holds under 25,000 distinct CDR3 sequences; around 23% are singletons and the top ten take approximately 7.8%. The treatment was: approximately 9-day PBMC culture with coronavirus spike peptide pools or control peptides (ViraFEST assay). Which antigens these TCRs recognize remains unknown. Input material: cultured CD4+ T cells from blood. All receptors derive from a human donor with COVID-19.

The CDR3 DNA reads TGCGCCAGCAGCCAAGATTCGGCCAGTTACTATGGCTACACCTTC. Its translation: CASSQDSASYYGYTF. The chain has TRBV4-3 and TRBJ1-2; D unresolved. Between the trimmed V and J ends, which lost 0 bases and 3 bases, there was a span of 11 bases. The CDR3 loop spans 15 amino acids. Germline CDR1 and CDR2: LGHNA and YSLEER.

The chain is built from TRBV7-9 and TRBJ1-5; 7 nucleotides line up with TRBD1. CDR3 length: 14 residues. The V and J ends lost 1 base and 8 bases, in that order; junction bases with no gene match: 5. Germline CDR1 reads SEHNR; CDR2 reads FQNEAQ (reference sequence). CDR3 sequence: CASSLEGGIKPQHF. In DNA form, the CDR3 reads TGTGCCAGCAGCTTAGAAGGGGGCATCAAGCCCCAGCATTTT.

In this sample, this clonotype turned up a few times. V usage is TRBV6-1 and J usage is TRBJ1-1; TRBD1 is a possible D gene (5 bases). Trimming took 8 bases from V and 1 from J, leaving 8 bases between them. Germline V gene sequence: CDR1 MNHNS, CDR2 SASEGT. The length of the CDR3 is 12 residues. The CDR3 bases are TGTGCCAGCGAGCAGGGGAACACTGAAGCTTTCTTT. This translates into CASEQGNTEAFF.

This clonotype was seen more than once but under ten times. This chain uses TRBV7-9 with TRBJ2-1; perhaps TRBD2 as D (6 bases). The CDR3 is made up of 15 amino acids. Trimming removed 1 base at V and 12 bases at J, with 19 bases between. Germline CDR1 is SEHNR and CDR2 is FQNEAQ (reference sequence). The CDR3: CASSLGGSGGEGQFF. DNA of the CDR3: TGTGCCAGCAGCTTAGGTGGTAGCGGAGGAGAAGGGCAGTTCTTC.